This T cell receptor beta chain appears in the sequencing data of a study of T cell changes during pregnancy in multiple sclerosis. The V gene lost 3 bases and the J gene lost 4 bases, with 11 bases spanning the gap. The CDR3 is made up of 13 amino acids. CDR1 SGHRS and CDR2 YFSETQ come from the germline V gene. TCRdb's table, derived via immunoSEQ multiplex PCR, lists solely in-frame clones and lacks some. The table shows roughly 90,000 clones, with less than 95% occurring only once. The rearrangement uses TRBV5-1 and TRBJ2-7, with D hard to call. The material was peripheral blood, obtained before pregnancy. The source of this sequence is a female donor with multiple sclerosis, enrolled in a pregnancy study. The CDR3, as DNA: TGCGCCAGCAGCTACACTTCGGAGTACGAGCAGTACTTC. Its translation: CASSYTSEYEQYF. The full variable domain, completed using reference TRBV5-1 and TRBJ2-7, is KAGVTQTPRYLIKTRGQQVTLSCSPISGHRSVSWYQQTPGQGLQFLFEYFSETQRNKGNFPGRFSGRQFSNSRSEMNVSTLELGDSALYLCASSYTSEYEQYFGPGTRLTVT.